These 25 T cell receptor beta chains originate from one sample sequenced in a study of T-cell memory formation after mild COVID-19 (dated by TCRdb to about 2021). The receptor library was made with 5' RACE. For sequencing, an Illumina NovaSeq 6000 was employed. Clones were called with MiXCR by TCRdb after fastp trimmed the public reads at Q25, and only in-frame beta chains were retained. Rows merge per CDR3 protein into single entries with the most common DNA and genes. The sample records 450,000 to 650,000 distinct CDR3 sequences, approximately 19% of which are singletons. The ten largest make up around 13% of the sample. The source material was PBMCs or a T cell subset sorted from them (not recorded which). The receptor set was obtained from an adult woman who had mild COVID-19 (a few samples of this study predate the infection). The sample titles of this study are shuffled in the database, so cell type and time point are left out; the donor was told from shared clones.

This clonotype was observed a few times. The chain joins TRBV5-1 to TRBJ2-7, with 8 bases fitting TRBD2. Per germline, CDR1 SGHRS and CDR2 YFSETQ. The junction had 17 bases not matched to a gene; V was cut back by 0 bases and J by 0 bases. This CDR3 spans 20 amino acids. The CDR3 DNA reads as TGCGCCAGCAGCTTGGCCCCAAAGACCCAAAAGCGGGAGAGCTCCTACGAGCAGTACTTC. Its translation is CASSLAPKTQKRESSYEQYF.

In its sample, this clonotype was seen a few times. This chain links TRBV15 with TRBJ1-1; D not certain. V shed 3 bases and J shed 5 bases, with 13 bases lying between them. The CDR3 is 14 amino acids. CDR1 is LNHNV and CDR2 is YYDKDF in the germline V gene (reference sequence). The CDR3 DNA reads as TGTGCCACCAGCAGGTCTGGGGTAGGAACTGAAGCTTTCTTT. Its protein is CATSRSGVGTEAFF.

The sample holds a few counts of this clonotype. The chain couples TRBV24-1 to TRBJ2-1, with TRBD1 as a possible D gene (5 bases). Trimming left V 2 bases short and J 2 bases short, with 12 bases between. This CDR3 has 16 amino acids. The V gene's germline CDR1 is KGHDR and CDR2 SFDVKD. The CDR3 region is CATSDSTETPYNEQFF. CDR3 DNA sequence: TGTGCCACCAGTGATTCGACAGAGACCCCCTACAATGAGCAGTTCTTC.

The CDR3 DNA follows: TGTGCCACCAGCAGGGTTCAAGAGACCCAGTACTTC. Its translation: CATSRVQETQYF. The chain joins TRBV15 to TRBJ2-5; D ambiguous. There are 12 residues in the CDR3. V was pared by 3 bases and J by 2 bases, with 4 bases between. The germline gives CDR1 LNHNV, CDR2 YYDKDF (reference sequence).

The V call is TRBV29-1, the J call TRBJ2-7; 7 bases align to TRBD1. V trimming: 5 bases; J trimming: 2 bases; junction bases outside the gene matches: 12. This CDR3 spans 15 amino acids. Germline CDR1 reads SQVTM; CDR2 reads ANQGSEA. The CDR3, as DNA: TGCAGCGTTCGAGGGTCGGGGACAGATCCCTACGAGCAGTACTTC. Translation: CSVRGSGTDPYEQYF.

This clonotype was seen a handful of times. The V and J genes are TRBV11-2 and TRBJ1-5, with TRBD1 identical over 7 bases. This CDR3 region has 15 residues. The germline V gene encodes CDR1 SGHAT and CDR2 FQNNGV. J was trimmed by 4 bases and V by 5 bases; bases with no gene match: 8. The CDR3 region has the DNA TGTGCCAGCAGCCCGGGACAGTCCACAAATCAGCCCCAGCATTTT. Its protein product is CASSPGQSTNQPQHF.

V usage is TRBV7-6 and J usage is TRBJ2-3, with TRBD2 matching over 9 bases. Germline V gene lookup returns CDR1 SGHVS and CDR2 FNYEAQ. This CDR3 region has 14 residues. V lost 8 bases to trimming and J lost 2 bases; unmatched junction nucleotides: 5. DNA of the CDR3: TGTGCCAGCGCTAGCGGGGAGCTCACAGATACGCAGTATTTT. It encodes CASASGELTDTQYF.

The chain recombines TRBV12-3 or TRBV12-4 with TRBJ1-2; D is undetermined. V lost 7 bases to trimming and J lost 4 bases, with 22 bases between them. The CDR3 consists of 16 residues. The CDR3 loop reads CASIYWRAKTRYGYTF. The CDR3 bases are TGTGCCAGCATCTATTGGAGGGCGAAGACCCGCTATGGCTACACCTTC.

This clonotype was counted a few times. This sequence joins TRBV3-2 and TRBJ1-2; the table's D call of TRBD1 was not tested on the DNA. TRBV3-2 is a pseudogene segment. The CDR3 has 17 amino acids. CDR3 nucleotides: TGTGCCAGCAGCCCAGTGGATCCCGGGACAGAGAACTATGGCTACACCTTC. This encodes CASSPVDPGTENYGYTF.

This clonotype was seen only a few times. This chain joins TRBV3-1 and TRBJ2-1; 8 bases match TRBD2. The CDR3 totals 19 residues. Losses at the gene ends were 0 bases for V and 6 bases for J; bases not matched to a gene: 16. CDR1 LGHDT and CDR2 YNNKEL come from the germline V gene (reference sequence). CDR3 DNA: TGTGCCAGCAGCCAAGATTGGAGTAGCGGGAAGGGAGGTGGCAATGAGCAGTTCTTC. As protein: CASSQDWSSGKGGGNEQFF.

This chain joins TRBV7-6 and TRBJ1-1; D not certain. The CDR3 consists of 16 residues. Germline values: CDR1 SGHVS, CDR2 FNYEAQ. V was pared by 2 bases and J by 1 base, with 14 bases between. The CDR3 bases are TGTGCCAGCAGCTTAAAACCCCCAAGTCAGAACACTGAAGCTTTCTTT. Its protein is CASSLKPPSQNTEAFF.

This clonotype has more than one count but fewer than ten. The genes are TRBV7-3 and TRBJ2-5; D remains ambiguous. CDR1 is SGHTA and CDR2 is FQGTGA in the germline V gene. This CDR3 region has 14 residues. Trimming shortened V by 5 bases and J by 5 bases, and 15 bases separated the two germline ends. CDR3 protein: CASSPGPIRETQYF. The CDR3 coding sequence is TGTGCCAGCAGCCCTGGGCCGATAAGGGAGACCCAGTACTTC.

This clonotype appeared a few times. V gene TRBV12-3 or TRBV12-4 combines with J gene TRBJ2-3; D gene unclear. V lost 6 bases and J 6 bases, leaving 10 bases between the germline ends. The CDR3 length is 12 residues. This CDR3 reads CASSSTMDTQYF. In nucleotides, the CDR3 is TGTGCCAGCAGCTCCACCATGGATACGCAGTATTTT.

The gene calls are TRBV6-1 and TRBJ2-7, with D maybe TRBD1 (5 bases). This CDR3 is built from 14 residues. V was trimmed by 6 bases and J by 1 base, leaving 13 bases between them. Germline V gives CDR1 MNHNS, CDR2 SASEGT. CDR3 residues: CASRLLGLSYEQYF. The CDR3, as DNA: TGTGCCAGCAGACTCTTGGGGCTGTCCTACGAGCAGTACTTC.

In its sample, this clonotype was seen many times. V usage is TRBV24-1 and J usage is TRBJ2-1; D gene uncertain. Per the germline V gene, CDR1 is KGHDR and CDR2 is SFDVKD. The CDR3 has 15 residues. Trimming shortened V by 4 bases and J by 0 bases, and 9 bases separated the two germline ends. The CDR3 loop reads CATSDSGSSYNEQFF. CDR3 nucleotide sequence: TGTGCCACCAGTGACTCCGGGTCCTCCTACAATGAGCAGTTCTTC.

This rearrangement joins TRBV20-1 to TRBJ1-5; no firm D call. CDR1 and CDR2 from the germline V gene are DFQATT and SNEGSKA (reference sequence). This CDR3 comprises 12 residues. Trimming pared 2 bases from V and 4 bases from J, leaving 6 bases between. In nucleotides, the CDR3 is TGCAGTGCTAGACCAGCAAATCAGCCCCAGCATTTT. Amino acids: CSARPANQPQHF.

The table lists this clonotype with a few counts. The chain combines TRBV20-1 with TRBJ2-1, with a possible D match to TRBD1 (6 bases). The CDR3 is 16 amino acids. Deletions cut 1 base from V and 3 bases from J, with 16 bases between. Germline CDR1 and CDR2: DFQATT and SNEGSKA (reference sequence). The CDR3 DNA follows: TGCAGTGCTAGAGCCTACGGACAGCTTCTCTACAATGAGCAGTTCTTC. Translating it yields CSARAYGQLLYNEQFF.

The chain combines TRBV6-2 or TRBV6-3 with TRBJ2-5; tentative D call: TRBD1 (6 bases). Per the germline V gene, CDR1 is MNHEY and CDR2 is SVGEGT. V lost 6 bases, J lost 5 bases, and 13 bases lay in between. The CDR3 is made up of 13 amino acids. The CDR3 here is CASSWTVRETQYF. In DNA form, the CDR3 reads TGTGCCAGCAGCTGGACAGTCAGGGAGACCCAGTACTTC.

The rearrangement links TRBV14 to TRBJ2-7; 8 bases are shared with TRBD1. Germline assignment: CDR1 SGHDN and CDR2 FVKESK. There are 13 residues in the CDR3. J was trimmed by 6 bases and V by 7 bases; bases with no gene match: 8. In DNA, the CDR3 is TGTGCCAGCAACGGACAGGGATTGGGCGAGCAGTACTTC. It translates to CASNGQGLGEQYF.

Only a few counts were recorded for this clonotype. The rearrangement joins TRBV7-9 to TRBJ1-4; tentatively, D is TRBD1 (6 bases). There are 16 residues in the CDR3. Trimming stripped 5 bases from V and 7 bases from J, with 20 bases between. The germline V gene has CDR1 SEHNR and CDR2 FQNEAQ (reference sequence). The CDR3 DNA sequence: TGTGCCAGCAGCCTAATCGGATCGAACAGGGCTGAAAAACTGTTTTTT. As protein: CASSLIGSNRAEKLFF.

V gene TRBV18 combines with J gene TRBJ2-5; D remains unclear. The V end was cut by 4 bases, the J end by 3 bases, with 9 bases between. The CDR3 contains 13 residues. Looked up from germline, CDR1 is KGHSH and CDR2 is LQKENI. CDR3: CASSLNLEETQYF. The CDR3 nucleotides are TGTGCCAGCTCACTAAATCTCGAAGAGACCCAGTACTTC.

The chain combines TRBV11-2 with TRBJ2-1; D perhaps matches TRBD2 (5 bases). The CDR3 loop spans 16 amino acids. Per germline, CDR1 SGHAT and CDR2 FQNNGV. V was shortened by 5 bases and J by 4 bases, with 18 bases between the two germline ends. The CDR3 DNA reads as TGTGCCAGCAGCCACATAAGGGTAGCGCGGTACAATGAGCAGTTCTTC. Protein product: CASSHIRVARYNEQFF.

The chain is built from TRBV5-6 and TRBJ1-1; 7 nucleotides agree with TRBD1. Trimming removed 0 bases from V and 5 bases from J; junction bases left unmatched: 10. The CDR3 spans 16 residues. Germline V lookup: CDR1 SGHDT, CDR2 YYEEEE. In DNA form, the CDR3 reads TGTGCCAGCAGCTTGGTGGGGACACAGGGGTGGACTGAAGCTTTCTTT. As protein: CASSLVGTQGWTEAFF.

This chain joins TRBV11-2 and TRBJ2-2; maybe TRBD2 (6 bases). CDR1 is SGHAT and CDR2 is FQNNGV in the germline V gene. V lost 5 bases, J lost 4 bases, and 14 bases lay in between. The CDR3 contains 15 residues. The DNA for the CDR3 is TGTGCCAGCAGCCCGACGGGGGTGGGCACCGGGGAGCTGTTTTTT. Amino acid sequence: CASSPTGVGTGELFF.

The V gene is TRBV4-2, the J gene TRBJ2-7; 11 bases match TRBD2. J was trimmed by 4 bases and V by 3 bases; bases with no gene match: 11. Germline V lookup: CDR1 LGHNA, CDR2 YNFKEQ. CDR3 length: 17 residues. CDR3 protein: CASSHLAPSGGTYEQYF. CDR3 in DNA: TGTGCCAGCAGCCACCTGGCTCCTAGCGGGGGGACTTACGAGCAGTACTTC.